The clone carrying this T cell receptor (beta chain) was seen many times. Its antigen is unknown. The data originate from a study of early T cells in non-severe SARS-CoV-2 infection. Points from the study as a whole: Clonotype matching in VDJdb favored anti-spike CD8 responses and did not capture private and CD4 specificities.

Unique molecular identifiers were affixed to single, distinct cDNA molecules. TCRdb reanalysed the 5' RACE reads using MiXCR and keeps one entry per CDR3 protein. The repertoire includes 55,000 to 75,000 distinct CDR3 sequences, approximately 12% of them detected once, and roughly 1.2% sits in the top ten. Germline CDR1 reads KGHDR; CDR2 reads SFDVKD. This CDR3 has 13 residues. Trimming left V 5 bases short and J 1 base short, with 7 bases between. The rearrangement uses TRBV24-1 and TRBJ1-1; D is unclear. The sequencing input was whole blood. The clonotype originates from an adult who was a healthcare worker with PCR-confirmed SARS-CoV-2 infection or an uninfected control (not recorded which). The CDR3: CATSGEENTEAFF. The CDR3 region has the DNA TGTGCCACCAGTGGGGAAGAGAACACTGAAGCTTTCTTT.